The rows below give T cell receptor beta chains drawn from one sample of a study of blood T cell repertoires in COVID-19. Sequenced by immunoSEQ multiplex PCR; TCRdb stores in-frame clones only, minus some. The sample has some 290,000 clones, 75% to 90% seen once. The sequenced material came from peripheral blood. These receptors came from a woman aged 50 to 65 who had recovered from COVID-19. Each CDR3 is given with its conserved first and last residue. A D gene is named only where the DNA matches it firmly. Size values are once, few and many counts, or a class for expanded clones, and some rows have none.

size: -
V: TRBV5-5
J: TRBJ2-7
D: TRBD1
CDR3: CASTIAVGQGYEQYF
DNA: TGTGCCAGCACCATCGCCGTGGGACAGGGCTACGAGCAGTACTTC

size: -
V: TRBV29-1
J: TRBJ2-7
D: TRBD1
CDR3: CSVGGGRGQYEQYF
DNA: TGCAGCGTTGGGGGTGGCAGGGGGCAATACGAGCAGTACTTC

size: -
V: TRBV4-2
J: TRBJ2-1
D: TRBD2
CDR3: CASSQGTSGSYNEQFF
DNA: TGTGCCAGCAGCCAGGGGACTAGCGGCTCCTACAATGAGCAGTTCTTC

size: -
V: TRBV19
J: TRBJ2-7
D: TRBD2
CDR3: CASSRGTSGAYEQYF
DNA: TGTGCCAGTAGTAGAGGGACTAGCGGGGCCTACGAGCAGTACTTC

size: -
V: TRBV9
J: TRBJ2-1
D: -
CDR3: CASSVGEENEQFF
DNA: TGTGCCAGCAGCGTAGGGGAGGAAAATGAGCAGTTCTTC

size: -
V: TRBV6-5
J: TRBJ1-1
D: TRBD1
CDR3: CASSTGGRTEAFF
DNA: TGTGCCAGCAGTACAGGGGGGAGAACTGAAGCTTTCTTT

size: -
V: TRBV18
J: TRBJ1-4
D: -
CDR3: CASSPQRSTNEKLFF
DNA: TGTGCCAGCTCACCACAGCGGTCAACTAATGAAAAACTGTTTTTT

size: -
V: TRBV20-1
J: TRBJ1-1
D: -
CDR3: CSAREAEAFF
DNA: TGCAGTGCTAGGGAGGCTGAAGCTTTCTTT

size: -
V: TRBV7-2
J: TRBJ2-3
D: -
CDR3: CASSTPRTAGIDTQYF
DNA: TGTGCCAGCAGCACCCCCCGGACAGCAGGGATAGATACGCAGTATTTT

size: few
V: TRBV27
J: TRBJ1-1
D: -
CDR3: CASSLSGGGTEAFF
DNA: TGTGCCAGCAGTTTATCGGGGGGGGGAACTGAAGCTTTCTTT

size: few
V: TRBV9
J: TRBJ2-7
D: -
CDR3: CASSVGGQSYEQYF
DNA: TGTGCCAGCAGCGTAGGTGGACAGAGTTACGAGCAGTACTTC

size: once
V: TRBV2
J: TRBJ1-1
D: -
CDR3: CASSTGTIRPEAFF
DNA: TGTGCCAGCAGTACCGGCACTATTCGACCGGAAGCTTTCTTT

size: -
V: TRBV18
J: TRBJ2-2
D: -
CDR3: CASSSRGELFF
DNA: TGTGCCAGCTCATCCCGCGGGGAGCTGTTTTTT

size: -
V: TRBV20-1
J: TRBJ2-7
D: -
CDR3: CSAPTVYEQYF
DNA: TGCAGTGCCCCGACAGTCTACGAGCAGTACTTC

size: once
V: TRBV7-9
J: TRBJ2-7
D: -
CDR3: CASSFTPGDLLHEQYF
DNA: TGTGCCAGCAGCTTCACCCCTGGGGACTTACTGCACGAGCAGTACTTC

size: -
V: TRBV5-1
J: TRBJ2-3
D: -
CDR3: CASSLGGGADTQYF
DNA: TGCGCCAGCAGCCTGGGCGGAGGTGCAGATACGCAGTATTTT

size: -
V: TRBV7-2
J: TRBJ2-3
D: TRBD2
CDR3: CASRGLAGSTDTQYF
DNA: TGTGCCAGCAGGGGACTAGCGGGAAGCACAGATACGCAGTATTTT

size: many
V: TRBV19
J: TRBJ1-2
D: TRBD1
CDR3: CASILSTGGYGYTF
DNA: TGTGCCAGTATTCTGTCAACAGGGGGGTATGGCTACACCTTC

size: -
V: TRBV5-1
J: TRBJ1-3
D: -
CDR3: CASSLVPGSSLNTIYF
DNA: TGCGCCAGCAGCTTGGTGCCAGGGTCCTCTTTAAACACCATATATTTT

size: -
V: TRBV10-3
J: TRBJ2-3
D: TRBD1
CDR3: CAIRRQGPSADTQYF
DNA: TGTGCCATCAGAAGACAGGGCCCTTCGGCAGATACGCAGTATTTT

size: -
V: TRBV27
J: TRBJ2-1
D: TRBD2
CDR3: CASSLGSSGSQREFF
DNA: TGTGCCAGCAGTTTAGGGTCTAGCGGGAGCCAGCGGGAGTTCTTC

size: once
V: TRBV3-1/TRBV3-2
J: TRBJ2-1
D: -
CDR3: CASSQDRTWAWEQFF
DNA: TGTGCCAGCAGCCAAGATCGCACGTGGGCCTGGGAGCAGTTCTTC